What follows are 26 T cell receptor beta chains derived from one specimen sequenced in a study of T cell changes during pregnancy in multiple sclerosis. Sequenced by immunoSEQ multiplex PCR; TCRdb stores in-frame clones only, minus some. The table records 47,000 or so clones, about 93% of them present only once. Sequenced material: CD4+ T cells from peripheral blood mononuclear cells, taken in the first trimester of pregnancy. These receptors were obtained from a female donor with multiple sclerosis, enrolled in a pregnancy study.

The J gene is TRBJ2-7, the V gene TRBV6-1, with 7 positions matching TRBD1. The CDR3 runs 14 residues. Germline CDR1 MNHNS, CDR2 SASEGT. V lost 6 bases, J lost 3 bases, and 8 bases stayed unmatched. CDR3 in DNA: TGTGCCAGCAGCGAGGCAGGGACAGTCTACGAGCAGTACTTC. Its translation: CASSEAGTVYEQYF.

This chain links TRBV5-1 with TRBJ1-2; D is unclear. V was clipped by 2 bases and J by 2 bases, with 10 bases between them. Germline V gives CDR1 SGHRS, CDR2 YFSETQ. This CDR3 contains 14 residues. The CDR3 region has the DNA TGCGCCAGCAGCTTACAGACGGAAAACTATGGCTACACCTTC. It encodes CASSLQTENYGYTF.

This chain connects TRBV10-3 to TRBJ2-1; 8 bases fit TRBD2. J gave up 6 bases and V 0 bases, and 4 bases lay outside the gene matches. This CDR3 has 15 amino acids. CDR1 ENHRY and CDR2 SYGVKD come from the germline V gene. The CDR3 DNA is TGTGCCATCAGTGAGTCACTAGCGGAGTCCAATGAGCAGTTCTTC. Amino acids: CAISESLAESNEQFF.

The rearrangement joins TRBV7-9 to TRBJ1-1; tentative D call: TRBD1 (5 bases). The V end lost 1 base, the J end lost 1 base, and 13 bases lay between the germline ends. The germline V gene has CDR1 SEHNR and CDR2 FQNEAQ (reference sequence). This CDR3 is built from 16 residues. For the CDR3, the DNA is TGTGCCAGCAGCTTAGAAGCGGGTGGGGGGAACACTGAAGCTTTCTTT. Its protein is CASSLEAGGGNTEAFF.

This clone was detected once. The V and J genes are TRBV11-2 and TRBJ1-4; D is possibly TRBD1 (5 bases). The germline CDR1 and CDR2 sequences are SGHAT and FQNNGV. This CDR3 is built from 16 residues. The V and J ends lost 2 bases and 4 bases respectively, with 14 bases between them. CDR3 amino acids: CASSLFARQGNEKLFF. Here the CDR3 DNA reads TGTGCCAGCAGCTTATTCGCCCGGCAGGGTAATGAAAAACTGTTTTTT. Drawing the rest from reference TRBV11-2 and TRBJ1-4, the complete variable domain is EAGVAQSPRYKIIEKRQSVAFWCNPISGHATLYWYQQILGQGPKLLIQFQNNGVVDDSQLPKDRFSAERLKGVDSTLKIQPAKLEDSAVYLCASSLFARQGNEKLFFGSGTQLSVL.

This clone appeared a single time. The CDR3, as DNA: TGTGCCAGCGCTAGCGGAACGTACAATGAGCAGTTCTTC. Encoded protein: CASASGTYNEQFF. The V and J genes are TRBV6-5 and TRBJ2-1; 7 positions match TRBD2. Per the germline V gene, CDR1 is MNHEY and CDR2 is SVGAGI. V lost 8 bases and J lost 4; bases outside the gene matches: 5. The CDR3 has 13 amino acids.

V and J are TRBV5-6 and TRBJ2-7, with TRBD1 matching 12 bases. Per germline, CDR1 SGHDT and CDR2 YYEEEE. Trimming cost V 4 bases and J 3 bases; bases outside gene matches: 5. This CDR3 has 15 amino acids. The CDR3 DNA sequence: TGTGCCAGCAGCCCGGGACAGGGGGCCCTCTACGAGCAGTACTTC. It yields the protein CASSPGQGALYEQYF. Supplemented by reference TRBV5-6 and TRBJ2-7, the full variable domain reads DAGVTQSPTHLIKTRGQQVTLRCSPKSGHDTVSWYQQALGQGPQFIFQYYEEEERQRGNFPDRFSGHQFPNYSSELNVNALLLGDSALYLCASSPGQGALYEQYFGPGTRLTVT.

The rearrangement uses TRBV7-2 and TRBJ2-5, with TRBD2 matching 10 bases. Germline CDR1 and CDR2: SGHTA and FQGNSA. V dropped 2 bases and J dropped 4; count of bases not matched to a gene: 4. The CDR3 consists of 15 residues. CDR3: CASSLSGGAGETQYF. As DNA, the CDR3 is TGTGCCAGCAGCTTAAGCGGGGGGGCTGGAGAGACCCAGTACTTC.

This sequence joins TRBV5-7 and TRBJ2-7; 7 positions agree with TRBD1. TRBV5-7 falls under the ORF class, with uncertain function. V shed 3 bases, J shed 3 bases, and the junction held 6 bases outside the gene matches. The CDR3 is made up of 14 amino acids. CDR3 in DNA: TGTGCCAGCAGCTCCCGGGACAGAATCTACGAGCAGTACTTC. This codes for CASSSRDRIYEQYF.

The chain recombines TRBV5-6 with TRBJ1-2; TRBD1 is a possible D gene (6 bases). Germline CDR1 is SGHDT and CDR2 is YYEEEE. The CDR3 has 13 residues. V was trimmed by 4 bases and J by 4 bases, leaving 11 bases between them. The CDR3 is CASSSRDIYGYTF. The CDR3 DNA reads TGTGCCAGCAGCAGCCGGGACATCTATGGCTACACCTTC.

The chain links TRBV27 to TRBJ1-1; 7 nucleotides align to TRBD1. The J segment lost 7 bases and the V segment lost 2 bases, leaving 19 bases of the junction unmatched. Germline CDR1 and CDR2: MNHEY and SMNVEV (reference sequence). The CDR3 spans 18 residues. The CDR3 DNA reads as TGTGCCAGCAGTTTACGGGCATATAACAGGGGCGCGACTGTTGAAGCTTTCTTT. Translated: CASSLRAYNRGATVEAFF.

V is TRBV2 and J is TRBJ2-1, with TRBD1 matching 8 bases. J lost 0 bases, V lost 6 bases, and 4 bases had no gene match. There are 15 residues in the CDR3. Germline V gene sequence: CDR1 SNHLY, CDR2 FYNNEI. The DNA for the CDR3 is TGTGCCAGCAGGGACAGGGCCGGCTCCTACAATGAGCAGTTCTTC. This gives the protein CASRDRAGSYNEQFF.

This rearrangement joins TRBV6-6 to TRBJ1-6; 7 bases match TRBD1. This CDR3 contains 14 residues. CDR1 and CDR2 (germline): MNHNY, SVGAGI (reference sequence). J gave up 7 bases and V 7 bases, and 7 bases lay outside the gene matches. The CDR3 spells CASKPDRENSPLHF. The DNA of the CDR3 is TGTGCCAGCAAACCAGACAGGGAAAATTCACCCCTCCACTTT.

The V call is TRBV19, the J call TRBJ1-2, with 7 positions matching TRBD1. After removal of 7 bases from V and 4 bases from J, the junction contained 9 bases not matched to a gene. The germline V gene has CDR1 LNHDA and CDR2 SQIVND (reference sequence). This CDR3 has 14 amino acids. The CDR3 DNA sequence: TGTGCCAGTACCAACAGGGGACAAATCTATGGCTACACCTTC. Translation: CASTNRGQIYGYTF.

The rearrangement links TRBV6-5 to TRBJ2-7, with D possibly TRBD2 on 6 matching bases. This CDR3 has 15 residues. Trimming shortened V by 6 bases and J by 0 bases, and 15 bases separated the two germline ends. Germline V gives CDR1 MNHEY, CDR2 SVGAGI. The CDR3 coding sequence is TGTGCCAGCAGCCTTCCGGGGGTGAGCTCCTACGAGCAGTACTTC. Its protein product is CASSLPGVSSYEQYF.

For this clone: The junction differs from germline at one of its ends, possibly a read error. The V gene is TRBV11-2, the J gene TRBJ2-1; a possible D gene is TRBD1 (6 bases). Germline-derived CDR1 and CDR2 are SGHAT and FQNNGV. The length of the CDR3 is 17 residues. CDR3 nucleotide sequence: TGTGTCAGCAGCGTTGGACAGTCCGGCGGTTCCTACAATGAGCAGTTCTTC. As protein: CVSSVGQSGGSYNEQFF. Filled out from reference TRBV11-2 and TRBJ2-1, the complete variable domain reads EAGVAQSPRYKIIEKRQSVAFWCNPISGHATLYWYQQILGQGPKLLIQFQNNGVVDDSQLPKDRFSAERLKGVDSTLKIQPAKLEDSAVYLCVSSVGQSGGSYNEQFFGPGTRLTVL.

In nucleotides, the CDR3 is TGTGCCTGGAGTGTATCGCTCCTAGGCGGGACAGATACGCAGTATTTT. Protein: CAWSVSLLGGTDTQYF. V usage is TRBV30 and J usage is TRBJ2-3; a weak D match, TRBD2 (5 bases). The V and J ends lost 0 bases and 3 bases respectively, with 16 bases between them. This CDR3 is built from 16 residues. CDR1 and CDR2 from the germline V gene are GTSNPN and SVGIG (reference sequence).

This clone occurred once. This chain uses TRBV9 with TRBJ2-7, with 7 bases that match TRBD2. The J segment lost 4 bases and the V segment lost 4 bases, leaving 14 bases of the junction unmatched. This CDR3 is built from 16 residues. CDR1 and CDR2 (germline): SGDLS, YYNGEE. The CDR3 spells CASSPQTSPNGYEQYF. The CDR3 DNA is TGTGCCAGCAGCCCGCAGACTAGCCCCAACGGATACGAGCAGTACTTC.

This clone was found once. The J gene is TRBJ2-3, the V gene TRBV19; no clear D gene. V shed 3 bases and J shed 2 bases, with 9 bases lying between them. The CDR3 runs to 14 residues. Germline CDR1 reads LNHDA; CDR2 reads SQIVND (reference sequence). The CDR3 loop reads CASSMMPNTDTQYF. CDR3 nucleotides: TGTGCCAGTAGTATGATGCCTAACACAGATACGCAGTATTTT.

CDR3 sequence reads: CSAGLQETQYF. DNA of the CDR3: TGCAGTGCTGGCCTTCAAGAGACCCAGTACTTC. The chain couples TRBV20-1 to TRBJ2-5; no clear D gene. This CDR3 is built from 11 residues. Germline V lookup: CDR1 DFQATT, CDR2 SNEGSKA (reference sequence). Trimming shortened V by 5 bases and J by 2 bases, and 6 bases separated the two germline ends.

The chain combines TRBV2 with TRBJ2-7, with 13 bases that match TRBD2. The CDR3 is 15 residues long. The ends lost 7 bases at V and 4 bases at J; junction bases unmatched: 7. Germline V gene lookup returns CDR1 SNHLY and CDR2 FYNNEI. CDR3 bases: TGTGCCAGCACCTGGACTAGCGGGGGACTATACGAGCAGTACTTC. It specifies CASTWTSGGLYEQYF. Full variable domain (rest looked up from reference TRBV2 and TRBJ2-7): EPEVTQTPSHQVTQMGQEVILRCVPISNHLYFYWYRQILGQKVEFLVSFYNNEISEKSEIFDDQFSVERPDGSNFTLKIRSTKLEDSAMYFCASTWTSGGLYEQYFGPGTRLTVT.

The J gene is TRBJ2-3, the V gene TRBV7-2; D may be TRBD1 (6 bases). V lost 4 bases, J lost 2 bases, and 13 bases lay in between. Germline V CDR1 and CDR2: SGHTA, FQGNSA. This CDR3 is built from 15 residues. CDR3 in DNA: TGTGCCAGCAGCTATGGGGGCGGGTCCACAGATACGCAGTATTTT. Protein: CASSYGGGSTDTQYF.

Only one count was recorded for this clone. The CDR3 sequence is CASTNVRDYGYTF. The DNA of the CDR3 is TGTGCCAGCACCAACGTGAGGGACTATGGCTACACCTTC. The chain recombines TRBV6-5 with TRBJ1-2, with D unclear. CDR1 is MNHEY, CDR2 SVGAGI, per germline. Trimming left V 7 bases short and J 3 bases short, with 12 bases between. The length of the CDR3 is 13 residues.

The gene calls are TRBV12-5 and TRBJ2-7, with D maybe TRBD2 (5 bases). The ends were cut back, 10 bases at V and 1 base at J, with 20 bases in the middle. CDR1 and CDR2 (germline): LGHNT, FRNRAP. The CDR3 runs 15 residues. The CDR3 coding sequence is TGTGCTACCCCCACGGAAGAGGGATGGTCCTACGAGCAGTACTTC. This translates into CATPTEEGWSYEQYF.

The CDR3 sequence: CASSFGATGELFF. The CDR3 bases are TGTGCCAGCAGCTTTGGGGCCACCGGGGAGCTGTTTTTT. The V call is TRBV6-5, the J call TRBJ2-2, with D possibly TRBD1 on 5 matching bases. The CDR3 sequence is 13 residues long. Deletions cut 6 bases from V and 4 bases from J, with 9 bases between. Per the germline V gene, CDR1 is MNHEY and CDR2 is SVGAGI.

This chain uses TRBV23-1 with TRBJ2-3, with D perhaps TRBD2 (5 bases). TRBV23-1 is identified as an open reading frame with a role that is uncertain. Trimming left V 2 bases short and J 0 bases short, with 9 bases between. This CDR3 region has 15 residues. In nucleotides, the CDR3 is TGCGCCAGCAGTCAAAGGGAGACTAGCACAGATACGCAGTATTTT. Protein product: CASSQRETSTDTQYF.